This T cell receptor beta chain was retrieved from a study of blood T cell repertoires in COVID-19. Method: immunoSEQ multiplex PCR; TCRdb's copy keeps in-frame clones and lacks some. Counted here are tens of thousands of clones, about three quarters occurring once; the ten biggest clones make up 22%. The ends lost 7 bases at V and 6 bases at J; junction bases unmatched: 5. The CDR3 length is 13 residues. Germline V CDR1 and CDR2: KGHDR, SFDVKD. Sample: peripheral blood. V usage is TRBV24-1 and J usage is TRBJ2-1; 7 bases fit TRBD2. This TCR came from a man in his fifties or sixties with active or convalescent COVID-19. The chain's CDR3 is CATSGGGLNEQFF. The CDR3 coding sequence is TGTGCCACCAGCGGGGGAGGGCTCAATGAGCAGTTCTTC.